This TCR beta chain appears in the sequencing data of a study of blood T cell repertoires in COVID-19. The overall study: The analysed material was cDNA or gDNA that came from T cells, B-cell-depleted T cells, or PBMCs.

Germline CDR1 and CDR2: SGHNT and YENEEA. The ends lost 4 bases at V and 7 bases at J; junction bases unmatched: 8. CDR3 length equals 15 residues. TCRdb's table, derived via immunoSEQ multiplex PCR, lists solely in-frame clones and lacks some. The sample contains over 200,000 clones, roughly 89% of which appear only once. This chain links TRBV11-3 with TRBJ1-3; TRBD1 aligns across 9 bases. This sequence was found in a man aged 40-49 years who had recovered from COVID-19. Sequencing used PBMCs or T cells enriched from blood (not recorded which). CDR3: CASSSGQGQWNTIYF. The CDR3 coding sequence is TGTGCCAGCAGCTCCGGACAGGGGCAATGGAACACCATATATTTT.